The present TCR beta chain was sequenced within a study of T cells in localized non-small cell lung cancer. Points from the study as a whole: In adjacent lung, a median around 52 of the top 100 tumor clones were found.

Libraries were prepared by immunoSEQ multiplex PCR; TCRdb keeps only in-frame clonotypes and omits some of them. Of 75,000 to 80,000 clones in the sample, around 82% were seen once. This clone appeared a few times. Its antigen remains unknown. Germline values: CDR1 PRHDT, CDR2 FYEKMQ (reference sequence). V was pared by 6 bases and J by 0 bases, with 9 bases between. CDR3 size: 13 residues. The material was peripheral blood, obtained before any cancer treatment. This TCR derives from an older female donor with stage I lung adenocarcinoma. This chain joins TRBV13 and TRBJ2-7; D possibly corresponds to TRBD2 (5 bases). The CDR3 DNA sequence: TGTGCCAGCAGTCCCGGGAACTCCTACGAGCAGTACTTC. Amino acids: CASSPGNSYEQYF.